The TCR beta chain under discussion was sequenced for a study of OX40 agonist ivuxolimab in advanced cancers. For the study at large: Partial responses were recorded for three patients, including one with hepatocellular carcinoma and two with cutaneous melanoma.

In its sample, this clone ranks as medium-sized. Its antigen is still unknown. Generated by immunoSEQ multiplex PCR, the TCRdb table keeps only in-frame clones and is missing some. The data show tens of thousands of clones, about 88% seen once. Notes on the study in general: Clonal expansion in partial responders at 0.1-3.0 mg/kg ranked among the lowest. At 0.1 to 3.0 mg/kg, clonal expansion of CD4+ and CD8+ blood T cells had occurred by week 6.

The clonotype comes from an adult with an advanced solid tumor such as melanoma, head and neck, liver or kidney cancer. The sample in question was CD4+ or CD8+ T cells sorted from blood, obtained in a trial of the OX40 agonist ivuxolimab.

This CDR3 reads CSALTSGAYEQYF. CDR3 bases: TGCAGCGCCTTGACTAGCGGCGCCTACGAGCAGTACTTC. V usage is TRBV29-1 and J usage is TRBJ2-7, with 9 nucleotides matching TRBD2. CDR1 and CDR2 (germline): SQVTM, ANQGSEA. Trimming cost V 7 bases and J 2 bases; bases outside gene matches: 6. The CDR3 extends over 13 amino acids.